A selection of T cell receptor beta chains follows, all from one sample in a study of blood T cell repertoires in COVID-19. Clones were read by immunoSEQ multiplex PCR, and TCRdb kept only the in-frame ones, dropping some. The sample lists around 150,000 clones, around three quarters occurring once. The sequencing sample was made of peripheral blood. These receptors came from a man between 45 and 60 years old with acute or convalescent COVID-19. CDR3s include the opening cysteine and the closing phenylalanine or tryptophan. A D gene is named only where the DNA matches it firmly. A row's size may be missing; if present it is once, few, many or a size class.

J gene | clone size | D gene | V gene | CDR3 DNA | CDR3 protein
TRBJ1-6 | . | TRBD1 | TRBV9 | TGTGCCAGCAGCGTAGCGGGACAGGCAGGTTCACCCCTCCACTTT | CASSVAGQAGSPLHF
TRBJ2-1 | . | . | TRBV6-4 | TGTGCCAGCAGTGTGCGGGACCCACCCCTGGGCAACGGTGAGCAGTTCTTC | CASSVRDPPLGNGEQFF
TRBJ2-2 | . | TRBD1 | TRBV9 | TGTGCCAGCACCCACGACAGGGGGACCGGGGAGCTGTTTTTT | CASTHDRGTGELFF
TRBJ1-2 | once | . | TRBV9 | TGTGCCAGCAGCCAAAATGGCCCTTATGGCTACACCTTC | CASSQNGPYGYTF
TRBJ2-7 | . | TRBD2 | TRBV5-1 | TGCGCCAGCAGCTCCTTAGCGGGGGGGCGAGGAGAGCAGTACTTC | CASSSLAGGRGEQYF
TRBJ2-2 | . | TRBD1 | TRBV9 | TGTGCCAGCAGCGCCTCCACAGGGGTTAGCACCGGGGAGCTGTTTTTT | CASSASTGVSTGELFF
TRBJ1-5 | . | . | TRBV28 | TGTGCCAGCATATCACAGGACCATCAGCCCCAGCATTTT | CASISQDHQPQHF
TRBJ1-2 | once | . | TRBV6-5 | TGTGCCAGCAGTCGGGGGGGGAACTATGGCTACACCTTC | CASSRGGNYGYTF
TRBJ2-2 | . | . | TRBV18 | TGTGCCAGCTCACCATCGGAGGGGGCCGGGACCGGGGAGCTGTTTTTT | CASSPSEGAGTGELFF
TRBJ1-1 | . | . | TRBV30 | TGTGCCTGGAGTATCCTGAGAGGGAGGGATGAAGCTTTCTTT | CAWSILRGRDEAFF
TRBJ2-1 | once | . | TRBV5-4 | TGTGCCAGCAGCCTGGGGGGGGGCCAGGAAAATGAGCAGTTCTTC | CASSLGGGQENEQFF
TRBJ2-5 | . | TRBD2 | TRBV5-1 | TGCGCCAGCAGCCCCCAGCTAGCGGGGGGACAAGAGACCCAGTACTTC | CASSPQLAGGQETQYF
TRBJ1-4 | once | TRBD1 | TRBV5-1 | TGCGCCAGCAGCATGAACGAAGGGACAGGGCGAGGTGAAAAACTGTTTTTT | CASSMNEGTGRGEKLFF
TRBJ1-6 | . | . | TRBV6-5 | TGTGCCAGTGGGTCCCGGGAACGCTCACCCCTCCACTTT | CASGSRERSPLHF
TRBJ1-5 | . | . | TRBV6-5 | TGTGCCAGCAGCCCGAACAGGGATCAGCCCCAGCATTTT | CASSPNRDQPQHF
TRBJ2-1 | . | TRBD2 | TRBV5-1 | TGCGCCAGCAGCTTCGGACTAGAGAGCAATGAGCAGTTCTTC | CASSFGLESNEQFF
TRBJ2-7 | . | TRBD2 | TRBV2 | TGTGCCAGCAGTGGGGAGGGGAGCTACGAGCAGTACTTC | CASSGEGSYEQYF
TRBJ1-1 | many | . | TRBV30 | TGTGCCTGGAGTCGGGGCACTGAAGCTTTCTTT | CAWSRGTEAFF
TRBJ1-1 | once | . | TRBV5-4 | TGTGCCAGCAGCTTGGGTGTCCCCGGGACTGAAGCTTTCTTC | CASSLGVPGTEAFF
TRBJ1-4 | . | . | TRBV7-8 | TGTGCCAGCAGCTTAGGTTTCTTTTCAACTAATGAAAAACTGTTTTTT | CASSLGFFSTNEKLFF
TRBJ1-1 | . | TRBD1 | TRBV2 | TGTGCCAGCAGCCGGGACAGGGGGTACACTGAAGCTTTCTTT | CASSRDRGYTEAFF
TRBJ1-3 | . | TRBD1 | TRBV18 | TGTGCCAGCTCACCACAGGGGGCAGGTGGAAACACCATATATTTT | CASSPQGAGGNTIYF
TRBJ2-3 | . | TRBD2 | TRBV27 | TGTGCCAGCACTTCGGGACTAGCGGGGGGGCCAAATACGCAGTATTTT | CASTSGLAGGPNTQYF
TRBJ1-1 | . | . | TRBV5-6 | TGTGCCAGCAGCAAGGACAGGAACACTGAAGCTTTCTTT | CASSKDRNTEAFF
TRBJ1-2 | . | TRBD1 | TRBV3-1/TRBV3-2 | TGTGCCAGCAGCCAAGCGACAGGGGGAGGCTACACCTTC | CASSQATGGGYTF
TRBJ1-5 | . | . | TRBV10-2 | TGCGCCAGCAGTGAGATGTGGGGCCGAATTAACAATCAGCCCCAGCATTTT | CASSEMWGRINNQPQHF
TRBJ1-2 | . | . | TRBV23-1 | TGCGCCACACCCTCTCAGGGTATTGCCTATGGCTACACCTTC | CATPSQGIAYGYTF